Shown below are 31 T cell receptor beta chains from a single sample sequenced in a study of low-dose radiotherapy and immunotherapy resistance in tumors. The time point is: after trial treatment. The treatment here: LDRT plus nivolumab, ipilimumab, low-dose cyclophosphamide and aspirin (RACIN trial). For amplifying TCRs, the PCR ran for around 20 cycles with Phusion, which was used together with a constant-region primer and the adapter on the V primers. TCRdb fed the reads into MiXCR, producing one record per CDR3 protein. The sample has 40,000 to 65,000 distinct CDR3 sequences, around a third seen once. This material consisted of PBMCs, taken after low-dose radiotherapy plus immunotherapy. The source is a male donor with rectosigmoid adenocarcinoma.

The chain links TRBV7-9 to TRBJ1-1; unclear D gene. Germline V CDR1 and CDR2: SEHNR, FQNEAQ (reference sequence). This CDR3 comprises 14 residues. V was trimmed by 1 base and J by 0 bases, leaving 6 bases between them. This CDR3 is CASSLDNVNTEAFF. In DNA form, the CDR3 reads TGTGCCAGCAGCTTAGATAACGTGAACACTGAAGCTTTCTTT.

The genes are TRBV29-1 and TRBJ2-5; D not resolved. Germline CDR1 is SQVTM and CDR2 is ANQGSEA. The CDR3 covers 13 residues. Between the trimmed V and J ends, which lost 7 bases and 5 bases, there was a span of 17 bases. CDR3 residues: CSAPATRVETQYF. CDR3 nucleotide sequence: TGCAGCGCCCCCGCGACCCGGGTTGAGACCCAGTACTTC.

The V call is TRBV6-4, the J call TRBJ2-3, with TRBD2 matching 11 bases. Germline CDR1 is MRHNA and CDR2 is SNTAGT. This CDR3 has 17 residues. V was clipped by 0 bases and J by 6 bases; unmatched bases: 8. The DNA for the CDR3 is TGTGCCAGCAGTGACTCAACTAGCGGGAGCGGTTCGGATACGCAGTATTTT. Encoded protein: CASSDSTSGSGSDTQYF.

V gene TRBV28 combines with J gene TRBJ2-7; a possible D gene is TRBD1 (5 bases). In germline, CDR1 is MDHEN, CDR2 SYDVKM. The CDR3 consists of 16 residues. V was trimmed by 7 bases and J by 0 bases, leaving 19 bases between them. This CDR3 is CASIPLGQASSYEQYF. The DNA of the CDR3 is TGTGCCAGCATCCCGTTAGGACAAGCGAGCTCCTACGAGCAGTACTTC.

This clonotype turned up a few times. V usage is TRBV20-1 and J usage is TRBJ1-1; tentatively, D is TRBD1 (6 bases). The CDR3 spans 13 residues. CDR1 is DFQATT and CDR2 is SNEGSKA in the germline V gene (reference sequence). Between the trimmed V and J ends, which lost 6 bases and 6 bases, there was a span of 17 bases. CDR3 DNA sequence: TGCAGTGCCAGCAGGGGAATGCGCGCTGAAGCTTTCTTT. Protein product: CSASRGMRAEAFF.

In this sample, this clonotype turned up many times. The chain has TRBV6-6 and TRBJ1-1; D call uncertain. V gave up 0 bases and J gave up 1 base, with 9 bases separating them. The germline V gene has CDR1 MNHNY and CDR2 SVGAGI (reference sequence). The CDR3 contains 15 residues. CDR3 amino acids: CASSYSWGGNTEAFF. The CDR3 DNA reads TGTGCCAGCAGTTACTCCTGGGGAGGGAACACTGAAGCTTTCTTT.

The chain has TRBV4-2 and TRBJ2-1; the match to TRBD2 covers 14 bases. V shed 0 bases and J 7 bases; nucleotides not matched to a gene: 2. The CDR3 extends over 16 amino acids. Germline V CDR1 and CDR2: LGHNA, YNFKEQ. The CDR3 here is CASSQDGTSGRNEQFF. The CDR3 DNA reads TGTGCCAGCAGCCAAGATGGGACTAGCGGGAGAAATGAGCAGTTCTTC.

The chain has TRBV9 and TRBJ1-2; weak D call: TRBD1 (6 bases). V dropped 6 bases and J dropped 8 bases, with 17 bases sitting between them. The CDR3 is made up of 13 amino acids. From germline, CDR1 is SGDLS and CDR2 YYNGEE. This CDR3 is CASTSPSGTGYTF. CDR3 DNA: TGTGCCAGCACATCCCCGTCAGGGACAGGCTACACCTTC.

The rearrangement links TRBV7-8 to TRBJ1-1, with TRBD1 as a possible D gene (6 bases). The ends were cut back, 5 bases at V and 1 base at J, with 8 bases in the middle. In germline, CDR1 is SGHVS, CDR2 FQNEAQ. The CDR3 covers 13 residues. CDR3 protein: CASSQQGNTEAFF. The CDR3 bases are TGTGCCAGCAGCCAACAGGGGAACACTGAAGCTTTCTTT.

This clonotype was seen repeatedly, ten times or more. The chain is built from TRBV9 and TRBJ2-7; D is ambiguous. V gave up 2 bases and J gave up 7 bases, with 13 bases separating them. Germline V lookup: CDR1 SGDLS, CDR2 YYNGEE. CDR3 size: 13 residues. The chain's CDR3 is CASSVEMTGEQYF. CDR3 nucleotide sequence: TGTGCCAGCAGCGTGGAGATGACCGGTGAGCAGTACTTC.

This chain links TRBV7-9 with TRBJ2-5; TRBD2 might be the D (5 bases). The germline V gene has CDR1 SEHNR and CDR2 FQNEAQ (reference sequence). The V end lost 7 bases, the J end lost 1 base, and 19 bases lay between the germline ends. The CDR3 sequence is 16 residues long. The CDR3 is CASTGLARGGQETQYF. DNA for the CDR3: TGTGCCAGCACTGGACTGGCCCGTGGAGGCCAAGAGACCCAGTACTTC.

This clonotype has a count of ten or more. The chain uses TRBV28 and TRBJ1-1; the D is unclear. Trimming took 1 base from V and 1 from J, leaving 4 bases between them. Germline-derived CDR1 and CDR2 are MDHEN and SYDVKM. CDR3 length equals 13 residues. The CDR3 here is CASSLYTNTEAFF. CDR3 nucleotides: TGTGCCAGCAGTTTATATACGAACACTGAAGCTTTCTTT.

The V and J genes are TRBV30 and TRBJ1-3; possible D gene TRBD1, 6 bases. The germline CDR1 and CDR2 sequences are GTSNPN and SVGIG (reference sequence). With 1 base removed from V and 4 bases from J, the gap between germline ends came to 14 bases. This CDR3 has 15 residues. This CDR3 is CAWSDSGARGNTIYF. The CDR3 DNA follows: TGTGCCTGGAGTGATTCGGGGGCGCGAGGAAACACCATATATTTT.

This clonotype was observed many times. This chain's CDR3 is CASSYDGGPSYEQYF. In DNA, the CDR3 is TGTGCCAGCAGTTACGATGGGGGGCCCTCCTACGAGCAGTACTTC. This chain links TRBV6-2 or TRBV6-3 with TRBJ2-7; D is perhaps TRBD1 or TRBD2 (6 bases each). CDR3 size: 15 residues. V lost 2 bases, J lost 0 bases, and 11 bases lay in between. Germline-derived CDR1 and CDR2 are MNHEY and SVGEGT.

This clonotype was detected many times. CDR3 amino acids: CASSPLTGGGTGELFF. As DNA, the CDR3 is TGTGCCAGCAGCCCATTAACAGGGGGCGGAACCGGGGAGCTGTTTTTT. The chain recombines TRBV4-2 with TRBJ2-2; 9 bases line up with TRBD1. J lost 5 bases, V lost 4 bases, and 8 bases had no gene match. There are 16 residues in the CDR3. Germline CDR1 and CDR2: LGHNA and YNFKEQ.

There are many counts of this clonotype. The rearrangement joins TRBV4-2 to TRBJ1-1, with D unresolved. The CDR3 has 19 residues. Trimming left V 3 bases short and J 2 bases short, with 25 bases between. The germline V gene encodes CDR1 LGHNA and CDR2 YNFKEQ. The CDR3 reads CASSHPPQEQYGRNTEAFF. As DNA, the CDR3 is TGTGCCAGCAGCCATCCTCCACAAGAACAGTATGGGCGTAACACTGAAGCTTTCTTT.

To note about this clonotype: No DNA is shown, since the ends of the CDR3 on it are uncertain; the CDR3 is the one TCRdb lists. This chain connects TRBV28 to TRBJ2-2; no DNA check was done on the table's D call, TRBD2. Looked up from germline, CDR1 is MDHEN and CDR2 is SYDVKM. Including both end residues, the CDR3 is 21 amino acids long. The chain's CDR3 is CASSPPGGGTFNTGELFFFFF.

This clonotype is classed as medium-sized. V gene TRBV28 combines with J gene TRBJ1-4, with D possibly being TRBD1 (6 bases). Germline CDR1 MDHEN, CDR2 SYDVKM. The CDR3 has 14 amino acids. V was clipped by 5 bases and J by 6 bases, with 13 bases between them. CDR3 amino acids: CASSQGGRDEKLFF. Written as DNA, the CDR3 is TGTGCCAGCAGTCAAGGGGGTAGGGATGAAAAACTGTTTTTT.

V is TRBV7-2 and J is TRBJ2-2; TRBD2 aligns across 8 bases. Unmatched junction bases numbered 8, after V lost 1 base and J lost 7 bases. Germline assignment: CDR1 SGHTA and CDR2 FQGNSA. The CDR3 is 16 residues long. The CDR3 DNA follows: TGTGCCAGCAGCTTAGTGCCGGGGGGGCGAGACGGGGAGCTGTTTTTT. Residues: CASSLVPGGRDGELFF.

Ten or more counts support this clonotype. This chain links TRBV6-2 or TRBV6-3 with TRBJ2-7, with D possibly called TRBD1 or TRBD2 (5 bases each). Trimming took 6 bases from V and 4 from J, leaving 19 bases between them. The CDR3 totals 15 residues. CDR1 and CDR2 (germline): MNHEY, SVGEGT. The CDR3 loop is CASRNIEGKAYEQYF. The CDR3 bases are TGTGCCAGCAGAAACATTGAGGGGAAGGCATACGAGCAGTACTTC.

This clonotype was counted many times. V gene TRBV25-1 combines with J gene TRBJ2-1; D unclear. Looked up from germline, CDR1 is MGHDK and CDR2 is SYGVNS. V shed 0 bases and J shed 9 bases, with 12 bases lying between them. The CDR3 is 14 residues long. In DNA form, the CDR3 reads TGTGCCAGCAGTGAATATAGTGACCTGGGTGAGCAGTTCTTC. As protein: CASSEYSDLGEQFF.

This rearrangement joins TRBV7-9 to TRBJ2-7, with 8 bases fitting TRBD1. The CDR3 is 15 amino acids. Germline loops: CDR1 SEHNR, CDR2 FQNEAQ (reference sequence). J lost 3 bases, V lost 6 bases, and 10 bases had no gene match. Here the CDR3 DNA reads TGTGCCAGCAGACGAGGACAGGGAAACGTCTACGAGCAGTACTTC. Protein sequence: CASRRGQGNVYEQYF.

In its sample, this clonotype was seen many times. This chain connects TRBV19 to TRBJ2-4; maybe TRBD2 (6 bases). Trimming pared 7 bases from V and 3 bases from J, leaving 16 bases between. The CDR3 extends over 15 amino acids. Germline V gene lookup returns CDR1 LNHDA and CDR2 SQIVND (reference sequence). DNA of the CDR3: TGTGCCAGTATTGACGGGGGAGCGGGCAAAAACATTCAGTACTTC. The encoded protein is CASIDGGAGKNIQYF.

At least ten counts were recorded for this clonotype. The chain recombines TRBV12-3 or TRBV12-4 with TRBJ1-5; possibly TRBD1 for D (5 bases). This CDR3 region has 13 residues. V lost 5 bases, J lost 7 bases, and 12 bases lay in between. The CDR3 spells CASSPGRGQPQHF. The CDR3 DNA reads TGTGCCAGCAGTCCGGGGCGGGGGCAGCCCCAGCATTTT.

The sample holds a few counts of this clonotype. The gene calls are TRBV19 and TRBJ2-2; weak D call: TRBD1 (6 bases). Germline CDR1 and CDR2: LNHDA and SQIVND (reference sequence). Deletions cut 3 bases from V and 3 bases from J, with 14 bases between. The CDR3 has 16 amino acids. CDR3 nucleotides: TGTGCCAGTAGTATCTGGGGGCGCGGTGACACCGGGGAGCTGTTTTTT. Translating gives CASSIWGRGDTGELFF.

Many counts were recorded for this clonotype. V usage is TRBV2 and J usage is TRBJ1-4; a weak D match, TRBD1 (6 bases). Looked up from germline, CDR1 is SNHLY and CDR2 is FYNNEI. This CDR3 contains 15 residues. The germline V and J ends were trimmed by 8 bases and 0 bases, with 13 bases remaining between them. The CDR3 sequence is CASLGGVATNEKLFF. CDR3 nucleotides: TGTGCCAGCCTAGGGGGTGTGGCAACTAATGAAAAACTGTTTTTT.

Of note for this clonotype: Since a far larger clone is one base different, this is likely a read error. The rearrangement uses TRBV9 and TRBJ2-1; 8 bases are shared with TRBD1. The junction had 9 bases not matched to a gene; V was cut back by 3 bases and J by 10 bases. This CDR3 is 14 amino acids long. From germline, CDR1 is SGDLS and CDR2 YYNGEE. CDR3 loop: CASSGETGAYEQFF. In DNA form, the CDR3 reads TGTGCCAGCAGCGGCGAGACAGGGGCCTACGAGCAGTTCTTC.

This clonotype was seen many times. The rearrangement uses TRBV5-4 and TRBJ1-1, with a weak D call TRBD1 (5 bases). The germline gives CDR1 SGHNT, CDR2 YYREEE (reference sequence). The germline V and J ends were trimmed by 1 base and 5 bases, with 12 bases remaining between them. This CDR3 spans 14 amino acids. CDR3 in amino acids: CASSLFGGGTEAFF. The CDR3 nucleotides read TGTGCCAGCAGCTTGTTTGGGGGGGGAACTGAAGCTTTCTTT.

This clonotype was seen more than once but under ten times. This chain joins TRBV5-5 and TRBJ1-5; D not certain. The V gene's germline CDR1 is SGHKS and CDR2 YYEKEE (reference sequence). V lost 0 bases to trimming and J lost 2 bases, with 6 bases between them. The CDR3 spans 14 residues. The CDR3 sequence is CASSLDTGNQPQHF. CDR3 in DNA: TGTGCCAGCAGCTTGGATACAGGCAATCAGCCCCAGCATTTT.

There are a few counts of this clonotype. The rearrangement uses TRBV2 and TRBJ2-7, with D unclear. Between the trimmed V and J ends, which lost 1 base and 2 bases, there was a span of 9 bases. This CDR3 is built from 14 residues. Germline V gene lookup returns CDR1 SNHLY and CDR2 FYNNEI. The DNA for the CDR3 is TGTGCCAGCAGTGAAGTGGCTGAGACCTACGAGCAGTACTTC. It is translated as CASSEVAETYEQYF.

The chain combines TRBV9 with TRBJ1-6, with D tentatively TRBD1 (5 bases). CDR3 length equals 15 residues. Looked up from germline, CDR1 is SGDLS and CDR2 is YYNGEE. V was cut by 0 bases and J by 5 bases, with 9 bases left in between. CDR3 loop: CASSVEGQNNSPLHF. In DNA, the CDR3 is TGTGCCAGCAGCGTAGAGGGGCAGAATAATTCACCCCTCCACTTT.